Shown below are 29 T cell receptor beta chains from a single sample sequenced in a study of T-cell memory formation after mild COVID-19. TCRdb redid the calling of the 5' RACE reads with MiXCR, one entry per CDR3 protein. Here the sample spans around 83,000 distinct CDR3 sequences, roughly 25% being singletons. Specimen: PBMCs or a T cell subset sorted from them (not recorded which). The receptors were gathered from a man aged 18 to 30 who had mild COVID-19 (a few samples of this study predate the infection). Cell type and time point are not known.

This clonotype appeared once. CDR3: CASSPPDRTYEQYF. The CDR3 nucleotides read TGCGCCAGCAGCCCCCCGGACAGAACCTACGAGCAGTACTTC. V gene TRBV4-1 combines with J gene TRBJ2-7; TRBD1 might be the D (6 bases). V dropped 4 bases and J dropped 2 bases, with 12 bases sitting between them. Germline V gives CDR1 MGHRA, CDR2 YSYEKL. The CDR3 loop spans 14 amino acids.

This clonotype was counted a few times. The chain combines TRBV19 with TRBJ2-1; D remains unclear. The V end lost 5 bases, the J end lost 10 bases, and 15 bases lay between the germline ends. Germline-derived CDR1 and CDR2 are LNHDA and SQIVND (reference sequence). The CDR3 is 13 amino acids. CDR3 residues: CASSHPAHPEQFF. The CDR3 DNA sequence: TGTGCCAGTAGTCACCCGGCCCACCCCGAGCAGTTCTTC.

V gene TRBV19 combines with J gene TRBJ2-5; possible D gene TRBD2, 6 bases. The germline CDR1 and CDR2 sequences are LNHDA and SQIVND (reference sequence). Trimming took off 9 bases at V and 9 bases at J, with 17 bases between the two ends. This CDR3 region has 12 residues. In DNA, the CDR3 is TGTGCCAGACGAGGAGGGCGGGTGTCCCAGTACTTC. Translating gives CARRGGRVSQYF.

The V gene is TRBV6-5, the J gene TRBJ2-2; D not certain. This CDR3 is built from 13 residues. Between the trimmed V and J ends, which lost 0 bases and 6 bases, there was a span of 5 bases. Germline V gene lookup returns CDR1 MNHEY and CDR2 SVGAGI. CDR3: CASSYSRPGELFF. Here the CDR3 DNA reads TGTGCCAGCAGTTACTCACGACCCGGGGAGCTGTTTTTT.

In its sample, this clonotype was seen a few times. J is TRBJ1-5 and V is TRBV27; TRBD1 might be the D (6 bases). Germline V lookup: CDR1 MNHEY, CDR2 SMNVEV (reference sequence). V lost 5 bases, J lost 0 bases, and 11 bases lay in between. CDR3 length: 15 residues. CDR3 residues: CASSRTANSNQPQHF. The DNA for the CDR3 is TGTGCCAGCAGTAGGACAGCGAATAGCAATCAGCCCCAGCATTTT.

This clonotype was picked up many times. The chain employs TRBV4-1 and TRBJ2-3; no clear D. Per germline, CDR1 MGHRA and CDR2 YSYEKL. V dropped 0 bases and J dropped 4 bases, with 8 bases sitting between them. The CDR3 loop spans 14 amino acids. CDR3 DNA: TGCGCCAGCAGCCAAGATCCCCCCGCAGATACGCAGTATTTT. Its translation is CASSQDPPADTQYF.

The chain couples TRBV24-1 to TRBJ2-1; 9 nucleotides align to TRBD2. V shed 4 bases, J shed 7 bases, and the junction held 10 bases outside the gene matches. CDR3 length equals 16 residues. The V gene's germline CDR1 is KGHDR and CDR2 SFDVKD. CDR3 DNA: TGTGCCACCAGTGACTCGCGGGGGGGCCTGGTTAATGAGCAGTTCTTC. Translating it yields CATSDSRGGLVNEQFF.

The rearrangement uses TRBV7-8 and TRBJ2-3; no clear D. Trimming shortened V by 6 bases and J by 3 bases, and 10 bases separated the two germline ends. The V gene's germline CDR1 is SGHVS and CDR2 FQNEAQ. CDR3 size: 13 residues. The CDR3 is CASRPVGTDTQYF. The CDR3 bases are TGTGCCAGCAGGCCTGTGGGGACAGATACGCAGTATTTT.

The V call is TRBV6-2 or TRBV6-3, the J call TRBJ2-2, with D perhaps matching TRBD2 (6 bases). The germline V gene has CDR1 MNHEY and CDR2 SVGEGT. The CDR3 contains 13 residues. The V end lost 6 bases, the J end lost 4 bases, and 9 bases lay between the germline ends. CDR3 sequence reads: CASSRLVTGELFF. The CDR3 nucleotides read TGTGCCAGCAGCAGACTAGTCACCGGGGAGCTGTTTTTT.

This chain connects TRBV7-9 to TRBJ1-1; 7 positions match TRBD1. The CDR3 contains 16 residues. From germline, CDR1 is SEHNR and CDR2 FQNEAQ (reference sequence). The junction had 15 bases not matched to a gene; V was cut back by 6 bases and J by 5 bases. CDR3 bases: TGTGCCAGCAGAGCGACAGGGATAGGTCTGCTAACTGAAGCTTTCTTT. Protein sequence: CASRATGIGLLTEAFF.

This clonotype has more than one count but fewer than ten. The chain employs TRBV2 and TRBJ2-3, with D unresolved. This CDR3 region has 16 residues. The V gene's germline CDR1 is SNHLY and CDR2 FYNNEI. Deletions cut 10 bases from V and 6 bases from J, with 26 bases between. DNA for the CDR3: TGTGCCACCCCCAAGGGCCGCGGCCCCCTTACGGATACGCAGTATTTT. This sequence encodes CATPKGRGPLTDTQYF.

This chain links TRBV7-6 with TRBJ2-1; 10 bases are shared with TRBD2. V lost 4 bases, J lost 7 bases, and 10 bases stayed unmatched. The germline V gene has CDR1 SGHVS and CDR2 FNYEAQ. The CDR3 spans 16 residues. Here the CDR3 reads CASSSLAGAGGNEQFF. The DNA of the CDR3 is TGTGCCAGCAGCTCCCTAGCGGGGGCCGGGGGGAATGAGCAGTTCTTC.

The rearrangement uses TRBV20-1 and TRBJ1-1, with 9 bases that match TRBD1. V was clipped by 5 bases and J by 4 bases; unmatched bases: 2. CDR3 size: 12 residues. Germline V CDR1 and CDR2: DFQATT, SNEGSKA (reference sequence). The CDR3 coding sequence is TGCAGTGCTTACAGGGGGCTCACTGAAGCTTTCTTT. Translating gives CSAYRGLTEAFF.

The chain joins TRBV29-1 to TRBJ2-7; D is unresolved. The CDR3 has 10 residues. The ends were cut back, 3 bases at V and 9 bases at J, with 9 bases in the middle. Per germline, CDR1 SQVTM and CDR2 ANQGSEA. DNA of the CDR3: TGCAGCGTTGACCCTCGGGTGCAGTACGTC. The encoded protein is CSVDPRVQYV.

V gene TRBV7-3 combines with J gene TRBJ2-3; 8 nucleotides agree with TRBD2. The germline V gene has CDR1 SGHTA and CDR2 FQGTGA. The CDR3 is 17 amino acids. The V segment lost 5 bases and the J segment 0 bases; nucleotides outside the gene matches: 10. CDR3 coding DNA: TGTGCCAGCAGCACCTCGGCGGGGGGTACTAGCACAGATACGCAGTATTTT. Translating it yields CASSTSAGGTSTDTQYF.

The CDR3 DNA reads TGTGCCCGCCAGAAACGGGTTTGGAATTCACCCCTCCACTTT. Protein sequence: CARQKRVWNSPLHF. The gene calls are TRBV6-4 and TRBJ1-6; D not certain. CDR3 length: 14 residues. From germline, CDR1 is MRHNA and CDR2 SNTAGT. Trimming removed 11 bases from V and 7 bases from J, with 18 bases in between.

For the CDR3, the DNA is TGTGCCAGCAGTGCGACAGGGATCCGGGAGCAGTACTTC. Translated: CASSATGIREQYF. The V and J genes are TRBV12-3 or TRBV12-4 and TRBJ2-7; 7 bases align to TRBD1. V lost 5 bases to trimming and J lost 7 bases; unmatched junction nucleotides: 8. The CDR3 totals 13 residues.

The J gene is TRBJ1-6, the V gene TRBV5-1; D may be TRBD1 (5 bases). The length of the CDR3 is 14 residues. Germline V lookup: CDR1 SGHRS, CDR2 YFSETQ. Trimming cost V 5 bases and J 10 bases, with 16 bases left between them. The CDR3 nucleotides read TGCGCCAGCAGAGGCCCGGCAGGGCCCTCACCCCTCCACTTT. It encodes CASRGPAGPSPLHF.

This clonotype showed up just a few times. This chain links TRBV7-9 with TRBJ2-2; no reliable D call. V lost 7 bases and J lost 2, with 14 bases in between. Germline CDR1 reads SEHNR; CDR2 reads FQNEAQ (reference sequence). The CDR3 contains 15 residues. CDR3 region: CASNQGWDNTGELFF. The CDR3, as DNA: TGTGCCAGCAACCAAGGCTGGGATAACACCGGGGAGCTGTTTTTT.

This clonotype was found a few times. The chain carries TRBV27 and TRBJ1-5; 8 nucleotides line up with TRBD1. The CDR3 spans 16 residues. V was pared by 5 bases and J by 5 bases, with 11 bases of the junction left unmatched. Germline lookup yields CDR1 MNHEY and CDR2 SMNVEV (reference sequence). The CDR3 nucleotides are TGTGCCAGCAGTGGGGGACAGGCGGGCCCCGATCAGCCCCAGCATTTT. Its protein is CASSGGQAGPDQPQHF.

In its sample, this clonotype was seen a few times. CDR3 DNA: TGTGCCAGCAGTTACGGGGTCCCAGGGGCCACTGAAGCTTTCTTT. It yields the protein CASSYGVPGATEAFF. The rearrangement links TRBV6-5 to TRBJ1-1; weak D call: TRBD1 (6 bases). Trimming left V 2 bases short and J 4 bases short, with 14 bases between. This CDR3 is 15 amino acids long. Germline CDR1 MNHEY, CDR2 SVGAGI.

The sample holds a few counts of this clonotype. The chain carries TRBV5-1 and TRBJ2-1; 8 bases fit TRBD1. The CDR3 is made up of 15 amino acids. Unmatched junction bases numbered 5, after V lost 0 bases and J lost 6 bases. Germline values: CDR1 SGHRS, CDR2 YFSETQ. The CDR3 region is CASSLGQGLGNEQFF. The CDR3, as DNA: TGCGCCAGCAGCTTGGGACAGGGGTTAGGCAATGAGCAGTTCTTC. The variable domain in full, completed from reference TRBV5-1 and TRBJ2-1, reads KAGVTQTPRYLIKTRGQQVTLSCSPISGHRSVSWYQQTPGQGLQFLFEYFSETQRNKGNFPGRFSGRQFSNSRSEMNVSTLELGDSALYLCASSLGQGLGNEQFFGPGTRLTVL.

This clonotype was found a few times. The J gene is TRBJ2-5, the V gene TRBV24-1; TRBD2 matches 9 bases. The ends lost 4 bases at V and 5 bases at J; junction bases unmatched: 7. Looked up from germline, CDR1 is KGHDR and CDR2 is SFDVKD. The CDR3 has 15 residues. CDR3 bases: TGTGCCACCAGTGACACTAGCGGGCGAGGGGAGACCCAGTACTTC. Amino acid sequence: CATSDTSGRGETQYF.

This chain joins TRBV29-1 and TRBJ2-3; tentatively, D is TRBD1 (6 bases). V dropped 5 bases and J dropped 2 bases, with 11 bases sitting between them. The CDR3 is 13 amino acids. The V gene's germline CDR1 is SQVTM and CDR2 ANQGSEA. Written as DNA, the CDR3 is TGCAGCGTTCCCGGACAGAACACAGATACGCAGTATTTT. Its protein is CSVPGQNTDTQYF.

The J gene is TRBJ2-6, the V gene TRBV21-1; TRBD1 is the table's D call and was not checked against the DNA. TRBV21-1 is annotated as a pseudogene. This CDR3 contains 14 residues. The CDR3 sequence is CASSMTAVANVLTF. CDR3 coding DNA: TGTGCCAGCAGCATGACAGCTGTGGCCAACGTCCTGACTTTC.

In this sample, this clonotype turned up a few times. The chain couples TRBV12-3 or TRBV12-4 to TRBJ2-1; D remains ambiguous. The CDR3 has 14 amino acids. V shed 4 bases and J shed 6 bases, with 13 bases lying between them. CDR3 region: CASSYISVTNEQFF. The DNA of the CDR3 is TGTGCCAGCAGTTACATATCTGTAACCAATGAGCAGTTCTTC.

Note on this clonotype: An end of the junction does not agree with germline; a read error may underlie this. The chain has TRBV28 and TRBJ2-5; D perhaps matches TRBD2 (7 bases). This CDR3 comprises 15 residues. Germline V gene data show CDR1 as MDHEN and CDR2 as SYDVKM. Written as DNA, the CDR3 is TGTGCCAGTAGTTTTGGGCGGGGGCCCCAAGAGACCCAGTACTTC. This sequence encodes CASSFGRGPQETQYF.

Only a few counts were recorded for this clonotype. V is TRBV6-2 or TRBV6-3 and J is TRBJ1-1; tentative D call: TRBD1 (6 bases). Germline V gene sequence: CDR1 MNHEY, CDR2 SVGEGT. The CDR3 has 14 amino acids. With 0 bases removed from V and 6 bases from J, the gap between germline ends came to 11 bases. The CDR3 nucleotides are TGTGCCAGCAGTTACTCGGGGGGGCTGGCTGAAGCTTTCTTT. As protein: CASSYSGGLAEAFF.

V gene TRBV6-5 combines with J gene TRBJ1-5; D is undetermined. CDR1 is MNHEY and CDR2 is SVGAGI in the germline V gene. The CDR3 extends over 12 amino acids. Trimming cost V 6 bases and J 6 bases, with 9 bases left between them. The CDR3 sequence: CASRPSIQPQHF. The DNA of the CDR3 is TGTGCCAGCAGGCCCTCCATTCAGCCCCAGCATTTT.